The T cell receptor (beta chain) under discussion was sequenced for a study of T-cell memory formation after mild COVID-19 (dated by TCRdb to about 2021). A note on the overall study: TCR sequence clusters from the two donors were largely donor specific. Two young, previously healthy adult volunteers, one female and one male, were included in the cohort. T-cell clones expanding and contracting after mild COVID-19 in a couple of donors were tracked by longitudinal TCRalpha and TCRbeta repertoire sequencing. The research as a whole found: Contracting CD4+ clones appeared mostly in the CM and EM memory subsets, whereas CD8+ clones were enriched in EMRA. SARS-CoV-2 specificity of the second-wave clones peaking on day 37 was not confirmed. Only a couple of mild cases were covered in the study, and larger cohorts including severe cases with pre-infection samples were considered necessary. From day 15 to 85, contracting clones showed balanced CD4/CD8 phenotypes, whereas a second wave of clones that expanded from day 15 to 37 leaned towards CD4+. Some responding clones were detected in pre-infection memory, which suggested that pre-existing cross-reactive memory T cells had joined the SARS-CoV-2 response.

Ficoll-Paque density gradient centrifugation was used to isolate PBMCs. On this clonotype: Which antigen it targets is not known. No qualities accompany the bases; no much larger clone lies one base away.

The reads were generated on an Illumina NovaSeq 6000. TCRalpha and TCRbeta cDNA libraries were constructed by 5'RACE with constant-segment primers, with sample barcodes and unique molecular identifiers being introduced. RNA was extracted from every sample with Trizol reagent. Libraries were amplified in two PCR steps, with a second sample barcode and Illumina TruSeq adapters added in the second step. The libraries were sequenced on an Illumina NovaSeq using 2 x 150 bp paired-end reads. Regarding the original processing steps: Reads were demultiplexed and collapsed into UMI-guided consensus sequences with migec v1.2.7. Using mixcr v2.1.11, UMI consensuses were aligned to TRA and TRB V and J templates and then assembled into clonotypes. A clonotype was counted as expanded or contracted only when both edgeR and NoisET called the clonotype significant, with the noise models trained on biological replicates. edgeR calls used a false discovery rate-adjusted p below 0.01 and a log2 fold-change threshold of 1. PCA with hierarchical clustering of max-normalized trajectories of the 1000 most abundant clonotypes was used as exploratory dynamics analysis. Separately sequenced CD4+ and CD8+ repertoires were used to assign a CD4 or CD8 phenotype to each responding clone. In-frame beta chains were kept once TCRdb had trimmed the public reads at Q25 with fastp and called clones with MiXCR. Each entry is one CDR3 protein sequence, shown with its most common DNA and genes. TCRdb, not the authors, supplied the V and J calls. Here the sample has roughly 450,000 distinct CDR3 sequences; roughly 18% occur a single time. The ten top clones hold roughly a fifth of the sample.

The sequenced sample was PBMCs or a T cell subset sorted from them (not recorded which). The sequence was obtained from a man aged 18 to 30 who had mild COVID-19 (a few samples of this study predate the infection). The sample titles of this study are shuffled in the database, so cell type and time point are left out; the donor was told from shared clones.

CDR3 reads: CASSPTTGGNSPLHF. The nucleotide sequence is TGTGCCAGCTCACCGACGACAGGGGGGAATTCACCCCTCCACTTT. This chain joins TRBV18 to TRBJ1-6, and TRBD1 matches 9 of the central bases. CDR1 and CDR2 are drawn from the germline V gene: KGHSH, LQKENI. Reading from cysteine to phenylalanine, the CDR3 counts 15 amino acids. Only CDR3 DNA is held: 45 bases, read in frame from base 1. After removal of 3 bases from V and 7 bases from J, the junction retains 4 bases not matched to a gene.